Here is one TCR beta chain with its context. The antigen remains unidentified. This specimen comes from a study of T cells in localized non-small cell lung cancer. Study conclusions and caveats: Tumor trailed uninvolved adjacent lung in T cell clonality, which peaked there. The study linked higher blood T cell density to longer overall survival.

Germline assignment: CDR1 LGHNA and CDR2 YNFKEQ. V lost 0 bases to trimming and J lost 5 bases; unmatched junction nucleotides: 3. The CDR3 is made up of 15 amino acids. Here immunoSEQ multiplex PCR was the method, and the copy in TCRdb shows in-frame clones only, minus some. The sample has about 62,000 clones; roughly 81% are singletons. Sequences were derived from PBMCs, sampled before any cancer treatment. The J gene is TRBJ2-5, the V gene TRBV4-2; TRBD2 matches at 10 bases. This TCR was recovered from a man between 40 and 70 years old with stage II lung adenocarcinoma. CDR3 nucleotides: TGTGCCAGCAGCCAAGAACTAGCGGGAACGGAGACCCAGTACTTC. It specifies CASSQELAGTETQYF.